This T cell receptor beta chain was recovered during a study of blood T cell repertoires in COVID-19. Study in general: Samples of COVID-19 (acute and convalescent) were obtained from the United States, Italy and Spain. T cells, B-cell-depleted T cells, or PBMCs supplied cDNA or gDNA.

Per the authors' pipeline: By means of reference gene primer amplification, nucleated cell counts were estimated. Assay: immunoSEQ multiplex PCR; the TCRdb copy retains only in-frame clones and omits some. The DNA was the basis for D and trimming; V, J and clone size are from that table. Seen here are about 110,000 clones, approximately 82% observed once, and the top ten hold less than 5%. Per the germline V gene, CDR1 is LNHNV and CDR2 is YYDKDF (reference sequence). The CDR3 spans 15 residues. Unmatched junction bases numbered 3, after V lost 0 bases and J lost 6 bases. This chain connects TRBV15 to TRBJ1-5, with TRBD1 identical over 9 bases. The sequenced sample consisted of peripheral blood. This receptor was obtained from a woman aged 70-85 years with acute or convalescent COVID-19. The chain's CDR3 is CATSREQGASQPQHF. CDR3 DNA sequence: TGTGCCACCAGCAGAGAACAGGGGGCTAGTCAGCCCCAGCATTTT. The full variable domain, completed using reference TRBV15 and TRBJ1-5, is DAMVIQNPRYQVTQFGKPVTLSCSQTLNHNVMYWYQQKSSQAPKLLFHYYDKDFNNEADTPDNFQSRRPNTSFCFLDIRSPGLGDTAMYLCATSREQGASQPQHFGDGTRLSIL.